This T cell receptor (beta chain) is from a study of blood T cell repertoires in COVID-19. The table lists this clone with a few counts. Source study methods: Estimates of nucleated cell counts were drawn from the amplification of reference gene primers. The data were produced by immunoSEQ multiplex PCR, yet TCRdb's version contains in-frame clones alone and is incomplete. The DNA was the basis for D and trimming; V, J and clone size are from that table. The table shows more than 85,000 clones, with roughly 85% occurring only once. Germline assignment: CDR1 WNHNN and CDR2 SYGVQD (reference sequence). J was trimmed by 4 bases and V by 0 bases; bases with no gene match: 9. The length of the CDR3 is 17 residues.

Material for sequencing was peripheral blood. This clonotype was sampled from a man older than 75 with acute or convalescent COVID-19. This chain connects TRBV10-1 to TRBJ2-3, with TRBD2 matching 8 bases. CDR3 in amino acids: CASSESRTSWGADTQYF. The CDR3 DNA reads as TGCGCCAGCAGTGAGTCGAGGACTAGCTGGGGGGCAGATACGCAGTATTTT.